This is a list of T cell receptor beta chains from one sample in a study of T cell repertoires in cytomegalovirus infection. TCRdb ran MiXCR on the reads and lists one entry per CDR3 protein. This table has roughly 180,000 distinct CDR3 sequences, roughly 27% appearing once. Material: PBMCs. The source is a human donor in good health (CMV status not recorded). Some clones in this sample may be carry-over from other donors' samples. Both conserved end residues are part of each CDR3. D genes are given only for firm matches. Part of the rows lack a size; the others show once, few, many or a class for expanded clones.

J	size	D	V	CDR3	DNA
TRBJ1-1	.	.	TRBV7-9	CASSFKGTEAFF	TGTGCCAGCAGCTTTAAGGGCACTGAAGCTTTCTTT
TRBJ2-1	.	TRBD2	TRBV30	CAWSGASGGAGYNELFF	TGTGCCTGGAGTGGTGCTAGCGGGGGGGCCGGCTACAATGAGCTGTTCTTC
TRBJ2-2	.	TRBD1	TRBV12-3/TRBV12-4	CASSLWTGFDTGELFF	TGTGCCAGCAGTTTGTGGACAGGGTTTGACACCGGGGAGCTGTTTTTT
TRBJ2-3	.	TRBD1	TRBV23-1	CASRHRDRDTDTQYF	TGCGCCAGCAGACACCGGGACAGGGACACAGATACGCAGTATTTT
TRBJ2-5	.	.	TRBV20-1	CSARFAEGQYF	TGCAGTGCTAGATTTGCAGAGGGCCAGTACTTC
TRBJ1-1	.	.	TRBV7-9	CASSQGDTEAFF	TGTGCCAGCAGCCAAGGGGACACTGAAGCTTTCTTT
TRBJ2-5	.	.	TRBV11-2	CASSSQGPETQYF	TGTGCCAGCAGCTCTCAGGGCCCGGAGACCCAGTACTTC
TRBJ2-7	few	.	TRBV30	CASQEGYEQYF	TGTGCCTCTCAAGAGGGCTACGAGCAGTACTTC
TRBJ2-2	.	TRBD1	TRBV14	CASSQDYGTANTGELFF	TGTGCCAGCAGCCAAGATTATGGGACAGCGAACACCGGGGAGCTGTTTTTT
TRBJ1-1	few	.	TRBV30	CAWTSSTEAFF	TGTGCCTGGACCTCTAGCACTGAAGCTTTCTTT
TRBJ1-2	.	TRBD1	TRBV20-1	CSARAMTGAAGGYTF	TGCAGTGCTAGAGCTATGACAGGGGCGGCCGGTGGCTACACCTTC
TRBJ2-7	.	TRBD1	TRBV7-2	CASSYLTGGEQYF	TGTGCCAGCAGCTACCTAACAGGGGGCGAGCAGTACTTC
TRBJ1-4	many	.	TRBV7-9	CASSSGTGNEKLFF	TGTGCCAGCAGCTCCGGGACTGGGAATGAAAAACTGTTTTTT
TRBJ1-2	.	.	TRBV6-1	CAGTELDGYTF	TGTGCCGGGACGGAACTTGATGGCTACACCTTC
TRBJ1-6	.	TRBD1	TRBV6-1	CAGQDIYNSPLHF	TGTGCCGGACAGGACATATATAATTCACCCCTCCACTTT
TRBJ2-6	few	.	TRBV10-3	CAISEGGTSSGANVLTF	TGTGCCATCAGTGAAGGAGGAACTAGCTCTGGGGCCAACGTCCTGACTTTC
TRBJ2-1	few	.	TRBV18	CASSPRRETYNEQFF	TGTGCCAGCTCACCGAGAAGGGAAACCTACAATGAGCAGTTCTTC
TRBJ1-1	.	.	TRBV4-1	CASSQGGSEAFF	TGCGCCAGCAGCCAAGGAGGGAGCGAAGCTTTCTTT
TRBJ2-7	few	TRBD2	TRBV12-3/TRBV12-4	CASRETSGGFAEQYF	TGTGCCAGCAGAGAGACTAGCGGGGGTTTCGCCGAGCAGTACTTC
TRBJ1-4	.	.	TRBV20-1	CSASRQDEKLFF	TGCAGTGCTTCTCGACAGGATGAAAAACTGTTTTTT
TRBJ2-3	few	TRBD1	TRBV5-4	CASSLEQGTDTQYF	TGTGCCAGCAGCTTGGAACAGGGGACAGATACGCAGTATTTT
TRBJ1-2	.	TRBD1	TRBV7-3	CASSRGTGADYGYTF	TGTGCCAGCAGCCGAGGGACAGGGGCGGACTATGGCTACACCTTC
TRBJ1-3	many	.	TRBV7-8	CASSPYRVRSGNTIYF	TGTGCCAGCAGCCCATACAGGGTTCGGTCTGGAAACACCATATATTTT
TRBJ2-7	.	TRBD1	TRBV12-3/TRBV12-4	CASRPGQGSYEQYF	TGTGCCAGCAGACCGGGACAGGGGTCCTACGAGCAGTACTTC
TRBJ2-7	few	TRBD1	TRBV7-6	CASSGPRQGRGEQYF	TGTGCCAGCAGTGGCCCGAGACAGGGTCGTGGGGAGCAGTACTTC
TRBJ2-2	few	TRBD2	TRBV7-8	CASSLTGTSGVGELFF	TGTGCCAGCAGCCTAACCGGGACTAGCGGGGTGGGGGAGCTGTTTTTT
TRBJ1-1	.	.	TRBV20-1	CSARDLGRGGLNTEAFF	TGCAGTGCTAGAGACCTCGGGAGGGGCGGGTTGAACACTGAAGCTTTCTTT
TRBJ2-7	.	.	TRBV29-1	CSVERAGTEYEQYF	TGCAGCGTTGAAAGAGCCGGGACTGAGTACGAGCAGTACTTC
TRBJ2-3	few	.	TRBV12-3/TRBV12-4	CASSSPPGTDTQYF	TGTGCCAGCAGCTCCCCCCCCGGCACAGATACGCAGTATTTT
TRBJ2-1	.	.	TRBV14	CASSGLHSYNEQFF	TGTGCCAGCAGCGGACTGCACTCCTACAATGAGCAGTTCTTC
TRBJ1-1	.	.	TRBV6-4	CACSYSGARTEAFF	TGTGCCTGCAGTTACTCAGGGGCACGCACTGAAGCTTTCTTT
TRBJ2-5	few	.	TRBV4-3	CASSQGSVGGETQYF	TGCGCCAGCAGCCAAGGGTCTGTGGGGGGAGAGACCCAGTACTTC
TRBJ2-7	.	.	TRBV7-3	CASSSQGHTTYEQYF	TGTGCCAGCAGCTCCCAGGGGCACACCACCTACGAGCAGTACTTC
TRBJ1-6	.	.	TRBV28	CASSGGQGISPLHF	TGTGCCAGCAGTGGAGGGCAGGGAATCTCACCCCTCCACTTT
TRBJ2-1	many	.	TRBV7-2	CASSSPTVGEQFF	TGTGCCAGCAGCTCTCCGACAGTCGGTGAGCAGTTCTTC
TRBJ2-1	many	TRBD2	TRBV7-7	CASSLNSGEHNEQFF	TGTGCTAGCAGCTTAAATAGCGGGGAACACAATGAGCAGTTCTTC
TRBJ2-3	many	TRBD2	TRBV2	CASTDQRGDTQYF	TGTGCCAGCACCGACCAGCGGGGGGATACGCAGTATTTT
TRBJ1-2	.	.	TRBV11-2	CASSLGNSANYGYTF	TGTGCCAGCAGCTTAGGGAACAGCGCTAACTATGGCTACACCTTC
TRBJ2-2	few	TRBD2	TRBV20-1	CSARAGGNTGELFF	TGCAGTGCTAGAGCGGGGGGGAACACCGGGGAGCTGTTTTTT
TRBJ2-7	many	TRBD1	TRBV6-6	CASSGGQGNEQYF	TGTGCCAGCAGTGGGGGACAGGGAAACGAGCAGTACTTC
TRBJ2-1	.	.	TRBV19	CASRSDRSSYNEQFF	TGTGCCAGTCGATCGGATAGGAGCTCCTACAATGAGCAGTTCTTC
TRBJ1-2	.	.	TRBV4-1	CASSQVGQEDGYTF	TGCGCCAGCAGCCAAGTCGGGCAGGAGGATGGCTACACCTTC
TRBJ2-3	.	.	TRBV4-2	CASSIQPSPSTDTQYF	TGTGCCAGCAGTATCCAGCCCTCACCTAGCACAGATACGCAGTATTTT
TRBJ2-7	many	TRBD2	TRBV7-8	CASSSSSGTGEQYF	TGTGCCAGCAGCTCATCTAGCGGTACGGGCGAGCAGTACTTC
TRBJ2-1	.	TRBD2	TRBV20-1	CSARDLAGATLGNEQFF	TGCAGTGCTAGAGATTTAGCGGGGGCCACCCTTGGGAATGAGCAGTTCTTC
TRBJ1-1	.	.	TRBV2	CASRTGTINTEAFF	TGTGCCAGCAGGACCGGGACAATTAACACTGAAGCTTTCTTT
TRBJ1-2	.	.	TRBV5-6	CASSQQPSGLWGYTF	TGTGCCAGCAGCCAACAACCTTCCGGGCTATGGGGCTACACCTTC
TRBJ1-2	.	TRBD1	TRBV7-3	CASSPTGGNDGYTF	TGTGCCAGCAGCCCGACAGGGGGTAACGATGGCTACACCTTC
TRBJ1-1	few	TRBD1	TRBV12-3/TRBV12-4	CASSSGQGSFTEAFF	TGTGCCAGCAGTTCCGGACAGGGCTCATTCACTGAAGCTTTCTTT
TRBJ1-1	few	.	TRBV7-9	CASSLERDEAFF	TGTGCCAGCAGCTTGGAGAGGGATGAAGCTTTCTTT
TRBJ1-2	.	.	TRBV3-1	CASSQSGGYGYTF	TGTGCCAGCAGCCAATCGGGAGGATATGGCTACACCTTC
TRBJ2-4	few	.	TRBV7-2	CASSSGFGKNIQYF	TGTGCCAGCAGCTCTGGGTTCGGGAAAAACATTCAGTACTTC
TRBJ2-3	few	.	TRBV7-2	CASSLEMDLTQETDTQYF	TGTGCCAGCAGCTTAGAAATGGACCTCACTCAAGAAACAGATACGCAGTATTTT
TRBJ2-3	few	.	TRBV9	CASSATDTQYF	TGTGCCAGCAGCGCCACAGATACGCAGTATTTT